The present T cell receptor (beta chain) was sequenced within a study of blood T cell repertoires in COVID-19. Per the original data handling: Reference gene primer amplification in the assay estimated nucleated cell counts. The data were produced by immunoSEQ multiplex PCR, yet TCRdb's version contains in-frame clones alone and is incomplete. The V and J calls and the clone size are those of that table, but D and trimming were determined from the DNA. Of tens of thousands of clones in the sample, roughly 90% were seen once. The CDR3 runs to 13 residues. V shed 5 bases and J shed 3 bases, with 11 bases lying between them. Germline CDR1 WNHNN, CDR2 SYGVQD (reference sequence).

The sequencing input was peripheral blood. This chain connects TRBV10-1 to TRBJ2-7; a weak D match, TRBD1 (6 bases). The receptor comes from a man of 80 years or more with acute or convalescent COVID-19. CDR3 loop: CASSRARGYEQYF. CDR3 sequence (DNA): TGCGCCAGCAGTCGGGCCAGGGGCTACGAGCAGTACTTC.